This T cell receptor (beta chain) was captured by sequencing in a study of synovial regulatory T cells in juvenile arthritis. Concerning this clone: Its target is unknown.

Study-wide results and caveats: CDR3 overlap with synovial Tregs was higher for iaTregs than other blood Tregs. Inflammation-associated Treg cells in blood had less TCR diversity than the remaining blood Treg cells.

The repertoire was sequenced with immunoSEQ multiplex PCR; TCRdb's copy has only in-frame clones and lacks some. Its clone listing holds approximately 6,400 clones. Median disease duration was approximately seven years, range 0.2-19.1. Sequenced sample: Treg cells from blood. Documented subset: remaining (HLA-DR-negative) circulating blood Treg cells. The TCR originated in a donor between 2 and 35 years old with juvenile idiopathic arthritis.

The CDR3 is CATRLNGGGEQYF. The J gene is TRBJ2-7, the V gene TRBV15. This CDR3 is built from 13 residues. No DNA was logged. CDR1 and CDR2 (germline): LNHNV, YYDKDF (reference sequence). The complete variable domain, with remaining parts taken from reference TRBV15 and TRBJ2-7, reads DAMVIQNPRYQVTQFGKPVTLSCSQTLNHNVMYWYQQKSSQAPKLLFHYYDKDFNNEADTPDNFQSRRPNTSFCFLDIRSPGLGDTAMYLCATRLNGGGEQYFGPGTRLTVT.